These T cell receptor beta chains were read from a single sample in a study of cytomegalovirus exposure and HLA in healthy donors. Clones were sequenced by immunoSEQ multiplex PCR, and TCRdb holds only the in-frame ones, with some missing. The sample lists about 140,000 clones; 88% were seen once. The sample taken for sequencing was PBMCs. The receptors shown here come from a woman between 18 and 30 years old in good health and CMV-seropositive. CDR3s include the opening cysteine and the closing phenylalanine or tryptophan. A D gene is named only where the DNA matches it firmly. For some rows the clone size is stated as once, few or many, or as a class when expanded; others skip it.

d_gene: .; j_gene: TRBJ1-1; abundance: .; v_gene: TRBV4-1; CDR3nt: TGCGCCAGCAGCCAAGCGGGTGTGACAGCTTTCTTT; CDR3aa: CASSQAGVTAFF
d_gene: TRBD2; j_gene: TRBJ2-3; abundance: .; v_gene: TRBV4-2; CDR3nt: TGTGCCAGCAGCCAAGGGTTAAGCGGGAGGAAAAGCACAGATACGCAGTATTTT; CDR3aa: CASSQGLSGRKSTDTQYF
d_gene: .; j_gene: TRBJ1-5; abundance: .; v_gene: TRBV6-6; CDR3nt: TGTGCCAGCAGAGCGACCCTAAATAGCAATCAGCCCCAGCATTTT; CDR3aa: CASRATLNSNQPQHF
d_gene: TRBD1; j_gene: TRBJ1-2; abundance: .; v_gene: TRBV29-1; CDR3nt: TGCAGCGTTGAATATCGGGACAGCTCTAACTATGGCTACACCTTC; CDR3aa: CSVEYRDSSNYGYTF
d_gene: .; j_gene: TRBJ2-3; abundance: few; v_gene: TRBV6-5; CDR3nt: TGTGCCAGCAGTTCTAGCAGGTGGACAGATACGCAGTATTTT; CDR3aa: CASSSSRWTDTQYF
d_gene: TRBD2; j_gene: TRBJ2-2; abundance: .; v_gene: TRBV28; CDR3nt: TGTGCCAGCAGACCGACTAGCCTTTTTACCGGGGAGCTGTTTTTT; CDR3aa: CASRPTSLFTGELFF
d_gene: .; j_gene: TRBJ1-1; abundance: .; v_gene: TRBV6-1; CDR3nt: TGTGCCAGCAGTGAAGTGAGGAGGGCAGAAGCTTTCTTT; CDR3aa: CASSEVRRAEAFF
d_gene: .; j_gene: TRBJ1-1; abundance: .; v_gene: TRBV29-1; CDR3nt: TGCAGCGTTGTTGGAGCGAACACTGAAGCTTTCTTT; CDR3aa: CSVVGANTEAFF
d_gene: .; j_gene: TRBJ1-1; abundance: once; v_gene: TRBV28; CDR3nt: TGTGCCAGCAGTCCCTCGGGGGGGATGAACACTGAAGCTTTCTTT; CDR3aa: CASSPSGGMNTEAFF
d_gene: .; j_gene: TRBJ2-1; abundance: .; v_gene: TRBV9; CDR3nt: TGTGCCAGCAGTCCAGGGCAATACAATGAGCAGTTCTTC; CDR3aa: CASSPGQYNEQFF
d_gene: .; j_gene: TRBJ1-1; abundance: .; v_gene: TRBV18; CDR3nt: TGTGCCAGCTCACCTACAGGGTCGAATGAAGCTTTCTTT; CDR3aa: CASSPTGSNEAFF
d_gene: .; j_gene: TRBJ2-7; abundance: once; v_gene: TRBV5-1; CDR3nt: TGCGCCAGCAGCTTGGAGGGGGCCTACGAGCAGTACTTC; CDR3aa: CASSLEGAYEQYF
d_gene: TRBD1; j_gene: TRBJ1-2; abundance: once; v_gene: TRBV6-4; CDR3nt: TGTGCCAGCAGCGCAGACGGGACAGGGGTTTATGGCTACACCTTC; CDR3aa: CASSADGTGVYGYTF
d_gene: .; j_gene: TRBJ1-1; abundance: .; v_gene: TRBV11-2; CDR3nt: TGTGCCAGCAGCCCCGGTCCGGAGTACACTGAAGCTTTCTTT; CDR3aa: CASSPGPEYTEAFF
d_gene: .; j_gene: TRBJ1-5; abundance: .; v_gene: TRBV11-2; CDR3nt: TGTGCCAGCGGGTCGGGGGTGGATCAGCCCCAGCATTTT; CDR3aa: CASGSGVDQPQHF
d_gene: .; j_gene: TRBJ2-7; abundance: .; v_gene: TRBV21-1; CDR3nt: TGTGCCAGCAGCAAAGGTCTGACTAGCGGAGAGAGATCCTACGAGCAGTACTTC; CDR3aa: CASSKGLTSGERSYEQYF
d_gene: .; j_gene: TRBJ2-1; abundance: .; v_gene: TRBV27; CDR3nt: TGTGCCAGCAGTTGGGCTGGGAGTGGGAGCAATGAGCAGTTCTTC; CDR3aa: CASSWAGSGSNEQFF
d_gene: TRBD2; j_gene: TRBJ2-3; abundance: .; v_gene: TRBV2; CDR3nt: TGTGCCAGCCATCCCCCCGCTAGCGGGCTTACAGATACGCAGTATTTT; CDR3aa: CASHPPASGLTDTQYF
d_gene: TRBD1; j_gene: TRBJ1-3; abundance: .; v_gene: TRBV11-2; CDR3nt: TGTGCCAGCAGCTTTCAGACAGGGAGCAGTGGAAACACCATATATTTT; CDR3aa: CASSFQTGSSGNTIYF
d_gene: TRBD1; j_gene: TRBJ1-4; abundance: .; v_gene: TRBV15; CDR3nt: TGTGCCACCAGCAGAGATATGGACAGGGATGAAAAACTGTTTTTT; CDR3aa: CATSRDMDRDEKLFF
d_gene: .; j_gene: TRBJ2-7; abundance: .; v_gene: TRBV27; CDR3nt: TGTGCCAGCAGTTTAGGCTTATCCTACGAGCAGTACTTC; CDR3aa: CASSLGLSYEQYF
d_gene: .; j_gene: TRBJ2-5; abundance: .; v_gene: TRBV10-3; CDR3nt: TGTGCCATCAGAGATGACAGAGAGACCCAGTACTTC; CDR3aa: CAIRDDRETQYF
d_gene: .; j_gene: TRBJ1-6; abundance: .; v_gene: TRBV30; CDR3nt: TGTGCCTGGGCCTTCCAGGGGAGGGGGTGGTATAATTCACCCCTCCACTTT; CDR3aa: CAWAFQGRGWYNSPLHF
d_gene: .; j_gene: TRBJ1-3; abundance: few; v_gene: TRBV7-2; CDR3nt: TGTGCCAGCAGCTTAGATCAGGGGAGCACCATATATTTT; CDR3aa: CASSLDQGSTIYF
d_gene: .; j_gene: TRBJ2-3; abundance: .; v_gene: TRBV9; CDR3nt: TGTGCCAGCAGCATTAGCGGTACTAGCACAGATACGCAGTATTTT; CDR3aa: CASSISGTSTDTQYF
d_gene: .; j_gene: TRBJ2-7; abundance: .; v_gene: TRBV5-6; CDR3nt: TGTGCCAGCAGCTTCATGACGGAGGCCTACGAGCAGTACTTC; CDR3aa: CASSFMTEAYEQYF
d_gene: .; j_gene: TRBJ2-1; abundance: .; v_gene: TRBV30; CDR3nt: TGTGCCTGGACCTCCCCCGGGGTAAACGGTGAGCAGTTCTTC; CDR3aa: CAWTSPGVNGEQFF
d_gene: TRBD2; j_gene: TRBJ2-4; abundance: .; v_gene: TRBV30; CDR3nt: TGTGCCTGCGGTGGGACTAGCGGGAGTAACATTCAGTACTTC; CDR3aa: CACGGTSGSNIQYF
d_gene: TRBD2; j_gene: TRBJ2-2; abundance: .; v_gene: TRBV28; CDR3nt: TGTGCCAGCAGCGGGCTAGCGGGATACACCGGGGAGCTGTTTTTT; CDR3aa: CASSGLAGYTGELFF
d_gene: TRBD2; j_gene: TRBJ2-3; abundance: many; v_gene: TRBV6-4; CDR3nt: TGTGCCAGCAGTGACTCGGGCGGGGGGGCAGATACGCAGTATTTT; CDR3aa: CASSDSGGGADTQYF
d_gene: TRBD1; j_gene: TRBJ2-7; abundance: .; v_gene: TRBV5-8; CDR3nt: TGTGCCAGCAGCTCGACAGGGGCCCACGAGCAGTACTTC; CDR3aa: CASSSTGAHEQYF
d_gene: .; j_gene: TRBJ2-1; abundance: once; v_gene: TRBV4-1; CDR3nt: TGCGCCAGCAGCCAGGAACTTCCAGGTTCCCGGTTCTTC; CDR3aa: CASSQELPGSRFF
d_gene: .; j_gene: TRBJ1-2; abundance: .; v_gene: TRBV20-1; CDR3nt: TGCAGTGCTAGATTCAGGGATGGCTACACCTTC; CDR3aa: CSARFRDGYTF
d_gene: .; j_gene: TRBJ2-1; abundance: once; v_gene: TRBV28; CDR3nt: TGTGCCAGCAGAACCGGGACAGAGCAGTTCTTC; CDR3aa: CASRTGTEQFF
d_gene: .; j_gene: TRBJ1-4; abundance: .; v_gene: TRBV18; CDR3nt: TGTGCCAGCTCACCGGGCCAGAATAATGAAAAACTGTTTTTT; CDR3aa: CASSPGQNNEKLFF
d_gene: TRBD1; j_gene: TRBJ2-4; abundance: .; v_gene: TRBV11-1; CDR3nt: TGTGCCAGCAGCTTAGCTAGACAGGGGGCGAGACAAAACATTCAGTACTTC; CDR3aa: CASSLARQGARQNIQYF